This entry lists 4 T cell receptor beta chains sequenced from one sample in a study of CD8 T cells in ankylosing spondylitis. TCRdb re-called the 5' RACE reads with MiXCR, one entry per CDR3 protein. The sample has some 200,000 distinct CDR3 sequences, around 13% seen once. Specimen: blood, either unsorted or a sorted T cell fraction (not recorded which). These receptors were collected from a male donor with ankylosing spondylitis or in good health (not recorded which).

This clonotype was counted ten times or more. The chain joins TRBV5-5 to TRBJ1-4; 7 nucleotides agree with TRBD1. The CDR3 is made up of 14 amino acids. Germline CDR1 is SGHKS and CDR2 is YYEKEE (reference sequence). Germline trimming cut 3 bases from V and 5 bases from J; bases unmatched to any gene: 4. The CDR3 DNA reads as TGTGCCAGCAGCTCGGAACAGGGGAATGAAAAACTGTTTTTT. It is translated as CASSSEQGNEKLFF.

This clonotype was recorded many times. The chain is built from TRBV5-6 and TRBJ2-7; D uncertain. Germline V CDR1 and CDR2: SGHDT, YYEEEE. The CDR3 is 15 residues long. V dropped 0 bases and J dropped 0 bases, with 10 bases sitting between them. CDR3 loop: CASSLVGTRSYEQYF. The CDR3 DNA is TGTGCCAGCAGCTTGGTCGGCACCCGCTCCTACGAGCAGTACTTC. The whole variable domain, remainder taken from reference TRBV5-6 and TRBJ2-7, is DAGVTQSPTHLIKTRGQQVTLRCSPKSGHDTVSWYQQALGQGPQFIFQYYEEEERQRGNFPDRFSGHQFPNYSSELNVNALLLGDSALYLCASSLVGTRSYEQYFGPGTRLTVT.

This clonotype turned up a few times. The rearrangement uses TRBV11-3 and TRBJ2-3; the match to TRBD2 covers 9 bases. The CDR3 length is 16 residues. The trim removed 5 bases at V and 2 bases at J, leaving 8 bases unmatched. Germline V CDR1 and CDR2: SGHNT, YENEEA. The CDR3 here is CASSPRERGATDTQYF. CDR3 sequence (DNA): TGTGCCAGCAGCCCGAGAGAGCGGGGGGCCACAGATACGCAGTATTTT. The full variable domain, rest sourced from reference TRBV11-3 and TRBJ2-3, is EAGVVQSPRYKIIEKKQPVAFWCNPISGHNTLYWYLQNLGQGPELLIRYENEEAVDDSQLPKDRFSAERLKGVDSTLKIQPAELGDSAVYLCASSPRERGATDTQYFGPGTRLTVL.

This clonotype was counted at least ten times. The CDR3 nucleotides read TGTGCCATCAGTGAGGCAGCTTTCGATACGGATACGCAGTATTTT. It codes for CAISEAAFDTDTQYF. The V call is TRBV10-3, the J call TRBJ2-3; D remains ambiguous. V lost 2 bases and J 6 bases, leaving 15 bases between the germline ends. CDR3 length equals 15 residues. Germline V lookup: CDR1 ENHRY, CDR2 SYGVKD.